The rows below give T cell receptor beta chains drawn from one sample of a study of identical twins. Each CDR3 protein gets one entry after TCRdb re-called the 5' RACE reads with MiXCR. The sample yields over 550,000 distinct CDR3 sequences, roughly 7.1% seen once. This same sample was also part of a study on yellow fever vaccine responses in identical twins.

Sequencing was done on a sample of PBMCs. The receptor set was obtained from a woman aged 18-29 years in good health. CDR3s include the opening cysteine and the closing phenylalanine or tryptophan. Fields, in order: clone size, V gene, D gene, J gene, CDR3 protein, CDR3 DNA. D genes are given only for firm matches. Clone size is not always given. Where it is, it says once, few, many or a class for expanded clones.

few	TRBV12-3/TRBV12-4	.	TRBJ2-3	CASSLQSPMWADTQYF	TGTGCCAGCAGTTTACAAAGCCCGATGTGGGCAGATACGCAGTATTTT
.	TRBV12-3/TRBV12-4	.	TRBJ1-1	CASRQRMNTEAFF	TGTGCCAGCAGACAACGAATGAACACTGAAGCTTTCTTT
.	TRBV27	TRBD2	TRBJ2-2	CASSPRGLAGVGGELFF	TGTGCCAGCAGTCCCCGTGGGCTAGCGGGAGTTGGCGGGGAGCTGTTTTTT
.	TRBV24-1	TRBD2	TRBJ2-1	CATSDFSGPGGDEQFF	TGTGCCACCAGTGATTTTTCAGGGCCGGGGGGAGATGAGCAGTTCTTC
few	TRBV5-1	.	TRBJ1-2	CASSSRDPYGYTF	TGCGCCAGCAGCTCCCGGGACCCCTATGGCTACACCTTC
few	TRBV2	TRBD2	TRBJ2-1	CASLSSGSYNEQFF	TGTGCCAGCCTCTCTAGCGGCTCCTACAATGAGCAGTTCTTC
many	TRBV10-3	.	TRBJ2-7	CASLAGGGTYEQYF	TGTGCCAGTTTGGCAGGGGGAGGGACCTACGAGCAGTACTTC
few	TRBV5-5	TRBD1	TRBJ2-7	CASSLRTGTHEQYF	TGTGCCAGCAGCCTACGGACAGGGACACACGAGCAGTACTTC
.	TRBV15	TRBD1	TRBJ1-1	CATSRGTGAMNTEAFF	TGTGCCACCAGCAGGGGGACAGGGGCGATGAACACTGAAGCTTTCTTT
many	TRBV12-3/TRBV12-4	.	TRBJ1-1	CASSFADTIEAFF	TGTGCCAGCAGTTTCGCTGACACAATTGAAGCTTTCTTT
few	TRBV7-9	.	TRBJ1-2	CASSNHRDINYYGYTF	TGTGCCAGCAGCAACCACCGGGACATAAACTACTATGGCTACACCTTC
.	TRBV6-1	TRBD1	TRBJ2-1	CASHKPGQGFNEQFF	TGTGCCAGCCATAAACCGGGACAGGGATTCAATGAGCAGTTCTTC
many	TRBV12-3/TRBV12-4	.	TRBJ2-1	CASTLALLQNEQFF	TGTGCCAGCACCCTAGCTCTCCTACAGAATGAGCAGTTCTTC
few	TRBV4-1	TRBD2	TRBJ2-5	CASSRLVAGDQETQYF	TGCGCCAGCAGCCGGTTGGTAGCGGGGGATCAAGAGACCCAGTACTTC
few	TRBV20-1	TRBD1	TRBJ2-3	CSASLVGRPGQGSNTQYF	TGCAGTGCTAGTTTAGTAGGTCGACCGGGACAGGGGTCGAATACGCAGTATTTT
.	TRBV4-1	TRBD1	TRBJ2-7	CASSQGTGADEQYF	TGCGCCAGCAGCCAAGGGACAGGCGCCGACGAGCAGTACTTC
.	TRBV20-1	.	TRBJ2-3	CSASIPTGGTDTQYF	TGCAGTGCCTCAATCCCAACCGGGGGCACAGATACGCAGTATTTT
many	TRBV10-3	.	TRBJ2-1	CAATGDQDNEQFF	TGTGCCGCGACGGGGGACCAGGACAATGAGCAGTTCTTC
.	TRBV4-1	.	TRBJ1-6	CASSQPGPKPLHF	TGCGCCAGCAGCCAACCGGGACCAAAACCCCTCCACTTT
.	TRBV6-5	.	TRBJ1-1	CASSYSIDLLGNTEAFF	TGTGCCAGCAGTTACTCGATAGACCTGCTCGGGAACACTGAAGCTTTCTTT
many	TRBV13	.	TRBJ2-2	CASSQGYGTTGELFF	TGTGCCAGCAGCCAAGGTTACGGGACCACCGGGGAGCTGTTTTTT
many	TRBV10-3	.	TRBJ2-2	CAISGSQGGAGELFF	TGTGCCATCAGTGGATCCCAGGGAGGAGCCGGGGAGCTGTTTTTT
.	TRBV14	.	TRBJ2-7	CASSQAQFSSYEQYF	TGTGCCAGCAGCCAAGCACAGTTTAGCTCCTACGAGCAGTACTTC
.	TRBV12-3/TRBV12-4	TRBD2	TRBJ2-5	CASRWGLAGGETQYF	TGTGCCAGCAGATGGGGACTAGCGGGAGGAGAGACCCAGTACTTC